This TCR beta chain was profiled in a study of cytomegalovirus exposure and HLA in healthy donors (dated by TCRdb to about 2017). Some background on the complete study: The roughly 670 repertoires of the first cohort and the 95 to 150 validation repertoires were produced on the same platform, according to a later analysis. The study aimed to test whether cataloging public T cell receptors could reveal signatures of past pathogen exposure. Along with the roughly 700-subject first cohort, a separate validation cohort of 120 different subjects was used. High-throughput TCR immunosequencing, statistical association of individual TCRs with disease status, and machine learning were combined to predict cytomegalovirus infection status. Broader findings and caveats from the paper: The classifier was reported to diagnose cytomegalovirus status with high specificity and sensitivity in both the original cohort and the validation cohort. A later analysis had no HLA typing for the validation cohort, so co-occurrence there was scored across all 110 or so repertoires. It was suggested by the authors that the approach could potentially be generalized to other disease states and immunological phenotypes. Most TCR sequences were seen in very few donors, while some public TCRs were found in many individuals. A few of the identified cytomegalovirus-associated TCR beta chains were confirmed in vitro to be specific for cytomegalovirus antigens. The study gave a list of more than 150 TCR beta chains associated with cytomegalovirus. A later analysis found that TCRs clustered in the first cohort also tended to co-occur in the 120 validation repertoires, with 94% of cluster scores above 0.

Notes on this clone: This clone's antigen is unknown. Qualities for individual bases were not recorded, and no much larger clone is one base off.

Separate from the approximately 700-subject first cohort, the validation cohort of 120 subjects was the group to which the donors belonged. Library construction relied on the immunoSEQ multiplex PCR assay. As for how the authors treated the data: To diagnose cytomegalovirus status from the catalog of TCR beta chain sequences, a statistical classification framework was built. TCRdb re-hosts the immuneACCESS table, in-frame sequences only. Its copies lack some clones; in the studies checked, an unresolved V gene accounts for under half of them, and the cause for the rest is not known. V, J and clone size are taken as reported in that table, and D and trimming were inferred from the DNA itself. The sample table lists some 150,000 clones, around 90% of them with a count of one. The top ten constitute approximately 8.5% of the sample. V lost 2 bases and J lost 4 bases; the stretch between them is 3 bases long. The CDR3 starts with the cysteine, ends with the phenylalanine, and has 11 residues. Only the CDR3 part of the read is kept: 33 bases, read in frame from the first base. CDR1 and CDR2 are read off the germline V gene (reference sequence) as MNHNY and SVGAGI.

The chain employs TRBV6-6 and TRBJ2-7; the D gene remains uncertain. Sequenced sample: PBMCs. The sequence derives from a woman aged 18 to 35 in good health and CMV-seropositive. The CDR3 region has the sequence CASSYQYEQYF. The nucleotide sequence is TGTGCCAGCAGTTACCAGTACGAGCAGTACTTC.